This T cell receptor (beta chain) was sequenced during a study of T cell changes during pregnancy in multiple sclerosis. Produced via immunoSEQ multiplex PCR; TCRdb's table is partial and in-frame only. The sample records under 70,000 clones, roughly 90% being singletons. Germline assignment: CDR1 LGHNT and CDR2 FRNRAP. This CDR3 region has 15 residues. The V gene end was trimmed by 1 base and the J gene end by 4 bases; junction bases not matched to a gene: 5. This sequence was found in a female donor with multiple sclerosis, enrolled in a pregnancy study. The genes are TRBV12-5 and TRBJ1-2, with TRBD1 identical over 8 bases. This specimen consisted of CD4+ T cells from peripheral blood mononuclear cells, obtained after pregnancy. The CDR3 region is CASGLEQGAIYGYTF. The CDR3 DNA reads TGTGCTAGTGGTTTGGAGCAGGGGGCAATCTATGGCTACACCTTC.